Listed here are 20 T cell receptor beta chains from one sample, sequenced in a study of blood T cell repertoires in COVID-19. Data came from immunoSEQ multiplex PCR; TCRdb stores just in-frame clones and leaves some out. Of about 35,000 clones in the sample, 88% were seen once. Sample: peripheral blood. The receptor set was obtained from a human donor in a cohort sampled during active COVID-19.

V and J are TRBV18 and TRBJ2-5; TRBD2 agrees at 8 bases. The V gene's germline CDR1 is KGHSH and CDR2 LQKENI. J gave up 5 bases and V 6 bases, and 5 bases lay outside the gene matches. The CDR3 runs 13 residues. CDR3 sequence reads: CASSQTSAETQYF. CDR3 nucleotides: TGTGCCAGCTCCCAGACTAGCGCGGAGACCCAGTACTTC.

This chain uses TRBV18 with TRBJ1-6, with TRBD1 as a possible D gene (5 bases). CDR3 size: 16 residues. Trimming stripped 0 bases from V and 6 bases from J, with 12 bases between. In germline, CDR1 is KGHSH, CDR2 LQKENI. The CDR3 loop reads CASSPPSRAFNSPLHF. The CDR3 coding sequence is TGTGCCAGCTCACCACCGTCCAGGGCTTTTAATTCACCCCTCCACTTT.

The chain employs TRBV28 and TRBJ2-2; D gene unclear. The germline V and J ends were trimmed by 3 bases and 2 bases, with 16 bases remaining between them. There are 17 residues in the CDR3. Germline V lookup: CDR1 MDHEN, CDR2 SYDVKM. As DNA, the CDR3 is TGTGCCAGCAGTTTTTCTATAAGACTTTATAACACCGGGGAGCTGTTTTTT. This translates into CASSFSIRLYNTGELFF.

The CDR3 protein is CASSFGDRPIQETQYF. The CDR3 DNA sequence: TGTGCCAGCAGCTTTGGGGACAGGCCGATTCAAGAGACCCAGTACTTC. V and J are TRBV11-2 and TRBJ2-5; 8 nucleotides agree with TRBD1. V dropped 3 bases and J dropped 2; count of bases not matched to a gene: 8. The CDR3 has 16 residues. Germline V CDR1 and CDR2: SGHAT, FQNNGV.

The chain employs TRBV21-1 and TRBJ1-1; the D segment call TRBD1 is taken from the table without a DNA check. TRBV21-1 is a pseudogene. This CDR3 has 16 residues. This chain's CDR3 is CASSKALSDRNTEAFF. CDR3 nucleotide sequence: TGTGCCAGCAGCAAAGCGCTCAGTGACAGGAACACTGAAGCTTTCTTT.

The CDR3 here is CSASSLSRGGTGELFF. The CDR3 nucleotides are TGCAGTGCTAGTAGCCTATCCAGGGGTGGCACCGGGGAGCTGTTTTTT. The V and J genes are TRBV20-1 and TRBJ2-2; D might be TRBD1 (6 bases). This CDR3 spans 16 amino acids. Trimming shortened V by 3 bases and J by 4 bases, and 18 bases separated the two germline ends. In germline, CDR1 is DFQATT, CDR2 SNEGSKA (reference sequence).

By share of the sample, this clone is medium-sized (0.01 to 0.1%). V gene TRBV10-2 combines with J gene TRBJ2-1; 14 nucleotides align to TRBD2. Germline V gives CDR1 WSHSY, CDR2 SAAADI. The CDR3 covers 15 residues. With 5 bases clipped from V and 6 bases from J, the junction kept 3 bases outside the gene matches. CDR3 sequence: CASSLTSGGGNEQFF. The DNA for the CDR3 is TGCGCCAGCAGTTTGACTAGCGGGGGGGGCAATGAGCAGTTCTTC.

V usage is TRBV5-6 and J usage is TRBJ2-7, with 10 bases fitting TRBD2. The CDR3 spans 16 residues. V dropped 3 bases and J dropped 2; count of bases not matched to a gene: 8. Germline CDR1 and CDR2: SGHDT and YYEEEE. CDR3 protein: CASSYLAGGAPYEQYF. The CDR3 nucleotides read TGTGCCAGCAGCTACTTAGCGGGAGGAGCACCCTACGAGCAGTACTTC.

The chain couples TRBV7-3 to TRBJ2-1; a weak D match, TRBD2 (6 bases). Germline CDR1 and CDR2: SGHTA and FQGTGA. With 1 base removed from V and 5 bases from J, the gap between germline ends came to 12 bases. This CDR3 is built from 15 residues. The CDR3 here is CASSLIGLTHNEQFF. DNA of the CDR3: TGTGCCAGCAGCTTAATCGGACTAACCCACAATGAGCAGTTCTTC. The whole variable domain, filled in from reference TRBV7-3 and TRBJ2-1, reads GAGVSQTPSNKVTEKGKYVELRCDPISGHTALYWYRQSLGQGPEFLIYFQGTGAADDSGLPNDRFFAVRPEGSVSTLKIQRTERGDSAVYLCASSLIGLTHNEQFFGPGTRLTVL.

The chain is built from TRBV11-3 and TRBJ2-5, with D possibly being TRBD2 (5 bases). CDR1 is SGHNT and CDR2 is YENEEA in the germline V gene. Trimming left V 3 bases short and J 1 base short, with 9 bases between. The CDR3 totals 14 residues. CDR3 bases: TGTGCCAGCAGCTTCGGAGGATCCCAAGAGACCCAGTACTTC. Its protein is CASSFGGSQETQYF.

The chain joins TRBV4-2 to TRBJ1-5; D gene uncertain. V was clipped by 0 bases and J by 4 bases, with 4 bases between them. Germline V gene lookup returns CDR1 LGHNA and CDR2 YNFKEQ. There are 13 residues in the CDR3. Here the CDR3 reads CASSQDRNQPQHF. Written as DNA, the CDR3 is TGTGCCAGCAGCCAAGACAGGAATCAGCCCCAGCATTTT.

The chain carries TRBV7-8 and TRBJ1-3; TRBD1 matches 7 bases. Germline V gene lookup returns CDR1 SGHVS and CDR2 FQNEAQ. This CDR3 region has 14 residues. J gave up 7 bases and V 1 base, and 4 bases lay outside the gene matches. The CDR3 region has the DNA TGTGCCAGCAGCTTAGGCCCAGGGGGTAACACCATATATTTT. This codes for CASSLGPGGNTIYF.

The CDR3 DNA sequence: TGTGCCAGCAGCGAATACTCTGGAAACACCATATATTTT. Encoded protein: CASSEYSGNTIYF. The chain employs TRBV9 and TRBJ1-3; D not certain. This CDR3 region has 13 residues. V shed 3 bases and J shed 0 bases, with 4 bases lying between them. Germline lookup yields CDR1 SGDLS and CDR2 YYNGEE.

V is TRBV10-1 and J is TRBJ2-3; weak D call: TRBD1 (5 bases). The germline gives CDR1 WNHNN, CDR2 SYGVQD (reference sequence). This CDR3 has 13 amino acids. V shed 8 bases and J shed 2 bases, with 11 bases lying between them. CDR3 sequence reads: CASQGAHTDTQYF. The CDR3 DNA reads TGCGCCAGCCAAGGGGCACACACAGATACGCAGTATTTT.

The chain couples TRBV5-8 to TRBJ1-5; D might be TRBD1 (6 bases). This CDR3 has 16 residues. Trimming stripped 0 bases from V and 6 bases from J, with 16 bases between. Germline V gives CDR1 SGHTS, CDR2 YDEGEE. DNA for the CDR3: TGTGCCAGCAGCTTGGAAGGGTCAGGGGCGGGTCAGCCCCAGCATTTT. Translated: CASSLEGSGAGQPQHF.

The chain couples TRBV27 to TRBJ1-1; 9 nucleotides align to TRBD1. CDR1 and CDR2 (germline): MNHEY, SMNVEV (reference sequence). The CDR3 spans 13 residues. V gave up 5 bases and J gave up 6 bases; unmatched junction bases: 4. In DNA, the CDR3 is TGTGCCAGCAGTCCGGGGACAGGGTCTGAAGCTTTCTTT. Translating gives CASSPGTGSEAFF.

The table lists this clone with a count of one. V is TRBV4-2 and J is TRBJ1-2, with D unclear. The germline gives CDR1 LGHNA, CDR2 YNFKEQ. There are 14 residues in the CDR3. Trimming took off 0 bases at V and 3 bases at J, with 8 bases between the two ends. The CDR3, as DNA: TGTGCCAGCAGCCAAGAGAGGCGGCACTATGGCTACACCTTC. Translating it yields CASSQERRHYGYTF.

The chain links TRBV5-4 to TRBJ2-1; possibly TRBD2 for D (6 bases). The ends were cut back, 4 bases at V and 1 base at J, with 15 bases in the middle. The length of the CDR3 is 16 residues. CDR1 is SGHNT and CDR2 is YYREEE in the germline V gene (reference sequence). The CDR3 region is CASSHWRAGSYNEQFF. The CDR3 DNA reads as TGTGCCAGCAGCCATTGGAGGGCCGGGTCCTACAATGAGCAGTTCTTC.

The chain couples TRBV5-1 to TRBJ1-4; a possible D gene is TRBD1 (6 bases). The CDR3 totals 20 residues. Trimming removed 0 bases at V and 7 bases at J, with 28 bases between. Germline V gene sequence: CDR1 SGHRS, CDR2 YFSETQ. The CDR3: CASSLDLQGVGRPGSEKLFF. In DNA form, the CDR3 reads TGCGCCAGCAGCTTGGATTTACAGGGAGTAGGCCGGCCCGGTAGTGAAAAACTGTTTTTT.

This clone was observed a single time. This chain uses TRBV6-2 or TRBV6-3 with TRBJ2-7; D gene unclear. Trimming left V 2 bases short and J 4 bases short, with 9 bases between. The CDR3 has 13 amino acids. Germline-derived CDR1 and CDR2 are MNHEY and SVGEGT. In DNA, the CDR3 is TGTGCCAGCAGTTACGCGGTCGAGTACGAGCAGTACTTC. Its protein is CASSYAVEYEQYF.